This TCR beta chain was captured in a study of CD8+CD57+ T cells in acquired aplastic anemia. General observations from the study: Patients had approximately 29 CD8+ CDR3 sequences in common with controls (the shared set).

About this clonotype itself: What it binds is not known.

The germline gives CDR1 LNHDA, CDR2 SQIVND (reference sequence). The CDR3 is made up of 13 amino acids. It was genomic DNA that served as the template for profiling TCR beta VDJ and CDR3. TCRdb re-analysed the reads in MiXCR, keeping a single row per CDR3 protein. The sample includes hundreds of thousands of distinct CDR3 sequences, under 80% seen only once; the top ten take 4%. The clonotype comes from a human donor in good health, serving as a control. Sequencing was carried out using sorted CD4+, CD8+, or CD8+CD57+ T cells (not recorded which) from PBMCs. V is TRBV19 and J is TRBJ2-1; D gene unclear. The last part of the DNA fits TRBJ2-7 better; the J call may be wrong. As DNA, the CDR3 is TGTGCCAGTAGTATAAACAACTACAATGAGCAGTACTTC. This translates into CASSINNYNEQYF.